This TCR beta chain was identified during a study of T cell clonality in common variable immunodeficiency. Study-wide findings and caveats: Compared with healthy controls, CVID subjects showed increased TCRbeta clonality, mostly in about a third.

Assay: immunoSEQ multiplex PCR; the TCRdb copy retains only in-frame clones and omits some. Recorded here are some 52,000 clones, none singletons. The V and J ends lost 4 bases and 7 bases, in that order; junction bases with no gene match: 3. There are 15 residues in the CDR3. CDR1 SGHNT and CDR2 YYREEE come from the germline V gene (reference sequence). Worth noting for this clone: Antigen: not known. With the read ending 3 residues before the CDR3 end, the germline J gene is used to fill in that end.

Most patients and controls had Caucasian heritage. Each donor provided about 5 to 9 ml of heparinized whole blood. Sequenced input: peripheral blood mononuclear cells. This clonotype originated in a person between 18 and 75 years old in good health. The chain employs TRBV5-4 and TRBJ2-1; 15 nucleotides agree with TRBD2. CDR3 in amino acids: CASSTGTSGRNEQFF. The DNA read from the CDR3 is TGTGCCAGCAGCACCGGGACTAGCGGGAGGAATGAG.